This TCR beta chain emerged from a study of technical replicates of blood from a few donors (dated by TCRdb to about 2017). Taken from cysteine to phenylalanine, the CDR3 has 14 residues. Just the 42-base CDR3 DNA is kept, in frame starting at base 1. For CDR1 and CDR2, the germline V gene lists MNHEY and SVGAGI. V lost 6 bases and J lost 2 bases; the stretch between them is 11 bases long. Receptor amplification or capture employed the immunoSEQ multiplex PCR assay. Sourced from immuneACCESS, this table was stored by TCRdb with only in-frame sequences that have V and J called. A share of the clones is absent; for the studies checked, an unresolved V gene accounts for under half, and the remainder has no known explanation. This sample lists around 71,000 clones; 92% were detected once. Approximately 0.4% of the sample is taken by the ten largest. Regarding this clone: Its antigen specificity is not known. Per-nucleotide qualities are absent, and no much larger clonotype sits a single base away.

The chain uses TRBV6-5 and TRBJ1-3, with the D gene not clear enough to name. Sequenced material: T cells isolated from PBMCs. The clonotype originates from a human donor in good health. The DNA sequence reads TGTGCCAGCAGCCGGACTGTAGCTGGAAACACCATATATTTT. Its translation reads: CASSRTVAGNTIYF.